The clone carrying this T cell receptor (beta chain) occurred many times. Its cognate antigen is unknown. TCR beta CDR3 sequences were amplified from RNA transcripts. The HTBI primer set drove a first-round RT-PCR of the TCR CDR3. TCRdb analysed the multiplex PCR reads with MiXCR anew, one entry per CDR3 protein. The sample shows under 700,000 distinct CDR3 sequences, roughly 17% of them seen only once. J gave up 6 bases and V 5 bases, and 13 bases lay outside the gene matches. This CDR3 has 16 amino acids. Aged 18 to 65, the patients had hyperthyroidism that was newly diagnosed and had lasted under 2 months. Out of approximately 10 ml of fresh peripheral blood came the PBMCs. These data come from a study of T cells in Graves' hyperthyroidism and ophthalmopathy. The study, taken as a whole, reports: With a median lead of roughly 6.8 months before onset, the model predicted ophthalmopathy. By a 13 V-J model, ophthalmopathy was set apart from stable hyperthyroidism.

This TCR came from a young woman with Graves' hyperthyroidism. The sequenced material came from blood. J is TRBJ2-3 and V is TRBV12-3 or TRBV12-4; 8 nucleotides line up with TRBD1. The CDR3 region has the DNA TGTGCCAGCAGTCAGGCATTGGGCAGGGGGCCGGATACGCAGTATTTT. Amino acid sequence: CASSQALGRGPDTQYF.